This T cell receptor beta chain was sequenced in a study of T cells in Graves' hyperthyroidism and ophthalmopathy. The CDR3 contains 15 residues. CDR1 and CDR2 (germline): ENHRY, SYGVKD. Germline trimming cut 0 bases from V and 7 bases from J; bases unmatched to any gene: 7. This clonotype was seen at least ten times. Amplification yielded TCR beta CDR3 regions, with RNA transcripts as the source. During a first-round RT-PCR of the TCR CDR3, the HTBI primer set was used. One entry per CDR3 protein, called by TCRdb with MiXCR from the multiplex PCR reads. The sample includes about half a million distinct CDR3 sequences, under 25% of them seen just once. The definition of stable Graves' hyperthyroidism was no ophthalmopathy progression within 18 months. Exclusion of patients followed from uncontrolled infection, other autoimmune disease, pregnancy or lactation. The authors obtained PBMCs from about 9 ml of fresh peripheral blood.

The V and J genes are TRBV10-3 and TRBJ2-7; 9 bases are a match to TRBD1. The specimen sequenced was blood. This clonotype was obtained from a man aged 18 to 30 with Graves' hyperthyroidism. The CDR3 here is CAISESGQGGGEQYF. DNA for the CDR3: TGTGCCATCAGTGAGTCGGGACAGGGAGGCGGGGAGCAGTACTTC.